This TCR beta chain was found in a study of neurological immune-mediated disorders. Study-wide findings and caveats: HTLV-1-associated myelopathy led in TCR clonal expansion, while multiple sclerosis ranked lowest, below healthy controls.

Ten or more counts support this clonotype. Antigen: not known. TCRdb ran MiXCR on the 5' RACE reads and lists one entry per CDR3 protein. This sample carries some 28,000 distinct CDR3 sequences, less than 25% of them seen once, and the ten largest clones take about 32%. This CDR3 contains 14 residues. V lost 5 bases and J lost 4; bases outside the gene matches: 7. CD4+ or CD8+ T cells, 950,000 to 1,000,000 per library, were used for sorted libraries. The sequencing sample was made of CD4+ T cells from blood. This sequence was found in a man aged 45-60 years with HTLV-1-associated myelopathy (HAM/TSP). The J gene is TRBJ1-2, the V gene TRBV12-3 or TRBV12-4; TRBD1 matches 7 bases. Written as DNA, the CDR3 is TGTGCCAGCAGTCAAGACTCAGGGGGCTATGGCTACACCTTC. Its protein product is CASSQDSGGYGYTF.